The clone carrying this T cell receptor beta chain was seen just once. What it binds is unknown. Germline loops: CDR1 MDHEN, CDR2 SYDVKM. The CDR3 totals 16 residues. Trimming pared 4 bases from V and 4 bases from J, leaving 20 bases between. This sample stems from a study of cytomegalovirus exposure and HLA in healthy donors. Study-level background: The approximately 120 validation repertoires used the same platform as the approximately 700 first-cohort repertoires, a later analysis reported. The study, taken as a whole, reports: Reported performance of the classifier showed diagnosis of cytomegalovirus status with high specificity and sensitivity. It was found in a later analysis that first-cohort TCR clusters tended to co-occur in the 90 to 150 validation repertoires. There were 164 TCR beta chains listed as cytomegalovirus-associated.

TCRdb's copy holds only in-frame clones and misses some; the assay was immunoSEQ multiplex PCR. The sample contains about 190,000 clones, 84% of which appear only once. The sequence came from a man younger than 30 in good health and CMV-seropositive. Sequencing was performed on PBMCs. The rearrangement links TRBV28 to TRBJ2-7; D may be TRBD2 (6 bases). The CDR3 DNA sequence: TGTGCCAGCAGTTACCCCCTGTGGGCGGGACGATACGAGCAGTACTTC. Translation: CASSYPLWAGRYEQYF.